Listed below are T cell receptor beta chains from one sample, sequenced in a study of breast tumors, draining lymph nodes, adjacent tissues. TCRdb re-derived calls from the multiplex PCR reads in MiXCR, one entry per CDR3 protein. Of fewer than 85,000 distinct CDR3 sequences in the sample, roughly a fifth were seen once. The specimen was axillary lymph node tissue. Source of these receptors: a female donor with breast cancer. Some clones in this sample may be carry-over from other donors' samples. Each CDR3 is given with its conserved first and last residue. A D gene is named only where the DNA matches it firmly. Size tells how often a clone was seen (once, few, many) or the class of an expanded clone, and some rows leave it out.

>17|TRBJ2-7|TRBV6-1|NA|many
CASSETNWWMEGYEQYF
TGTGCCAGCAGTGAAACGAACTGGTGGATGGAAGGGTACGAGCAGTACTTC
>17|TRBJ2-2|TRBV12-3/TRBV12-4|TRBD2|NA
CASNLRAGGLLPGELFF
TGTGCCAGCAATTTACGGGCGGGAGGGCTACTCCCCGGGGAGCTGTTTTTT
>14|TRBJ1-4|TRBV28|NA|NA
CASSPHAKNEKLFF
TGTGCCAGCAGCCCCCACGCTAAGAATGAAAAACTGTTTTTT
>13|TRBJ2-7|TRBV28|NA|many
CASKSGQIYEQYF
TGTGCCAGCAAGTCCGGACAGATCTACGAGCAGTACTTC
>14|TRBJ2-2|TRBV3-1|NA|few
CASSRRGATGELFF
TGTGCCAGCAGCCGTCGGGGGGCCACCGGGGAGCTGTTTTTT
>15|TRBJ2-3|TRBV25-1|TRBD2|many
CASSPGLAEADTQYF
TGTGCCAGCAGCCCAGGACTAGCGGAGGCAGATACGCAGTATTTT
>12|TRBJ1-2|TRBV29-1|NA|NA
CDVGTGTLVSAF
NA
>13|TRBJ1-6|TRBV20-1|TRBD1|many
CSAGDSYNSPLHF
TGCAGTGCTGGGGACAGTTATAATTCACCCCTCCACTTT
>15|TRBJ2-5|TRBV11-3|TRBD2|many
CASSSTSGREETQYF
TGTGCCAGCAGCTCGACTAGCGGGAGGGAGGAGACCCAGTACTTC
>16|TRBJ2-7|TRBV11-1|TRBD1|many
CASSLAGAGGSYEQYF
TGTGCCAGCAGCTTAGCTGGGGCAGGGGGCTCCTACGAGCAGTACTTC
>15|TRBJ2-5|TRBV9|TRBD2|many
CASSVAAGEGETQYF
TGTGCCAGCAGCGTAGCCGCGGGGGAGGGGGAGACCCAGTACTTC
>14|TRBJ2-5|TRBV20-1|TRBD2|many
CSARDRLAGGSQYF
TGCAGTGCTAGAGATAGACTAGCGGGGGGGTCACAGTACTTC
>13|TRBJ2-5|TRBV6-5|TRBD1|many
CASSLQGAETQYF
TGTGCCAGCAGTTTACAGGGGGCTGAGACCCAGTACTTC
>14|TRBJ2-7|TRBV25-1|NA|many
CASSDWASSYEQYF
TGTGCCAGCAGTGATTGGGCCTCTTCCTACGAGCAGTACTTC
>15|TRBJ2-2|TRBV10-3|NA|many
CAISDQGIGTGELFF
TGTGCCATCAGTGATCAGGGGATAGGCACCGGGGAGCTGTTTTTT
>16|TRBJ2-7|TRBV20-1|TRBD2|NA
CSASWGGGRSPYEQYF
TGCAGTGCTAGCTGGGGTGGCGGGAGGAGCCCCTACGAGCAGTACTTC
>15|TRBJ1-5|TRBV19|TRBD1|NA
CAGSIEQGGNQPQHF
TGTGCCGGTAGTATCGAACAGGGGGGAAATCAGCCCCAGCATTTT
>15|TRBJ2-1|TRBV20-1|TRBD1|many
CSAFSGTGAYNEQFF
TGCAGTGCTTTTTCGGGGACAGGGGCATACAATGAGCAGTTCTTC
>12|TRBJ1-1|TRBV7-9|NA|once
CASGTGYTEAFF
TGTGCCAGCGGCACAGGGTACACTGAAGCTTTCTTT
>13|TRBJ1-2|TRBV7-9|NA|many
CASSLVNSYGYTF
TGTGCCAGCAGCTTAGTGAACAGCTATGGCTACACCTTC
>14|TRBJ1-5|TRBV20-1|NA|many
CSARDRESNQPQHF
TGCAGTGCTAGAGATCGGGAGAGCAATCAGCCCCAGCATTTT
>15|TRBJ2-7|TRBV5-4|TRBD1|many
CASSLGPKGQGEQYF
TGTGCCAGCAGCTTGGGACCAAAGGGACAGGGTGAGCAGTACTTC
>15|TRBJ2-2|TRBV12-5|TRBD2|many
CASGSSGRATGELFF
TGTGCTAGTGGTTCTAGCGGGAGGGCCACCGGGGAGCTGTTTTTT
>15|TRBJ2-5|TRBV4-3|NA|many
CASSQDRLGGETQYF
TGCGCCAGCAGCCAAGACCGGTTGGGGGGAGAGACCCAGTACTTC
>14|TRBJ2-3|TRBV5-5|NA|many
CASSRDGYTDTQYF
TGTGCCAGCAGCCGGGACGGCTACACAGATACGCAGTATTTT
>11|TRBJ1-2|TRBV30|NA|NA
CAWSEDRSYTF
TGTGCCTGGAGCGAGGACAGAAGCTACACCTTC
>18|TRBJ1-5|TRBV19|NA|many
CASSIGPLRGYSNQPQHF
TGTGCCAGTAGTATAGGACCCTTACGGGGCTATAGCAATCAGCCCCAGCATTTT
>12|TRBJ1-1|TRBV4-1|NA|few
CASSQGTQLAFF
TGCGCCAGCAGCCAAGGGACCCAGCTAGCTTTCTTT
>13|TRBJ1-2|TRBV5-1|TRBD1|many
CASSSLQGDGYTF
TGCGCCAGCAGCTCGCTCCAGGGGGATGGCTACACCTTC
>17|TRBJ2-5|TRBV7-9|TRBD1|few
CASSLRWTGGKEETQYF
TGTGCCAGCAGCTTGAGGTGGACAGGGGGTAAGGAGGAGACCCAGTACTTC
>15|TRBJ2-2|TRBV7-8|TRBD2|many
CASRARGRNTGELFF
TGTGCCAGCCGGGCCCGCGGGAGGAATACCGGGGAGCTGTTTTTT
>14|TRBJ1-2|TRBV6-2/TRBV6-3|NA|many
CASSRTANFYGYTF
TGTGCCAGCAGTCGGACAGCCAACTTCTATGGCTACACCTTC
>14|TRBJ1-6|TRBV4-1|NA|many
CASSQDLGNSPLHF
TGCGCCAGCAGCCAAGACCTAGGGAATTCACCCCTCCACTTT